This paragraph covers one T cell receptor (beta chain) sequence. Many counts were recorded for this clonotype. Its antigen is unknown. There are no base qualities to consult, and no much larger clone falls within one base. What this sample's time point label stands for: sample taken at primary tumor resection. Without any cell sorting, TCR sequencing was performed on whole RNA extracted either from tumor and nontumor lung tissue or from cryopreserved PBMC samples. Donors were some 67 patients with early-stage, untreated non-small cell lung cancer from the lung TRACERx cohort. A patient was chosen for TCR sequencing only when enough RNA was available from at least two tumor regions. The library was made by 5' RACE. The reads were generated on a NextSeq 500. To allow correction of PCR and sequencing errors, the TCR library protocol tagged every TCR cDNA molecule with a unique molecular identifier. The published analysis was carried out like this. Decombinator tools were used for TCR identification, UMI-based error correction and CDR3 extraction. Expanded TCRs were defined as those above a frequency of 2 per 1,000, corresponding to the top 1% of the tumor frequency distribution. Rényi diversity was computed with the R vegan package after subsampling each repertoire 100 times to 5,000 TCRs. CDR3 similarity networks were constructed using string-kernel similarity of amino acid triplets, with links drawn between CDR3s whose pairwise similarity was above 0.82. TCRdb cleaned the public reads at Q25 with fastp, built clones with MiXCR and kept in-frame beta chains. Here each entry gathers all rows of one CDR3 protein and keeps the most common genes and DNA. The V and J calls, along with clone size, are taken from TCRdb and not from the paper's own processing. A total of some 25,000 distinct CDR3 sequences appear in this sample, around 4.7% of them only once. More than 4% of the sample is taken by the ten largest.

These data are taken from a study of spatial heterogeneity in lung cancer (dated by TCRdb to between 2017 and 2020). The study in broad terms: More beta-chain than alpha-chain transcripts were consistently detected, likely reflecting higher beta-chain transcript abundance. In the raw uncorrected reads, each unique combination of TCR and UMI appeared more than ten times on average. In non-small cell lung cancer, the study quantitatively compared TCR alpha and beta repertoires across several tumor regions, matched nontumor lung, and blood. The study linked features of the TCR repertoire to counts of nonsynonymous mutations, which were determined by whole-exome sequencing of tumor tissue. Both alpha and beta chains were TCR-sequenced in samples taken at surgery, namely 220 tumor regions, 61 to 65 matched nontumor lung samples and just over 55 PBMC samples.

Broader findings and caveats from the paper: Confirming at a functional level the hypothesis that regional TCRs recognize regional mutations was considered to require additional single-cell paired TCR alpha and beta sequencing. Ubiquitous expanded tumor TCRs showed up in blood more often at tumor resection than at routine follow-up.

V is pared back by 4 bases and J by 7 bases, with 18 bases lying between the germline termini. CDR1 and CDR2, per the germline V gene, are SNHLY and FYNNEI. Spanning cysteine to phenylalanine, the CDR3 consists of 15 amino acids. The DNA shown is the 45-base CDR3, in frame from base 1. The V gene is TRBV2 and the J gene is TRBJ2-3; the D call could be TRBD1 or TRBD2, with each sharing 5 bases. This specimen was PBMCs, taken at surgery. This receptor was obtained from a male donor with early-stage non-small cell lung cancer. The sequenced DNA is TGTGCCAGCAGTGCCGGGACCTCCCGATTATATACGCAGTATTTT. It is translated as CASSAGTSRLYTQYF.